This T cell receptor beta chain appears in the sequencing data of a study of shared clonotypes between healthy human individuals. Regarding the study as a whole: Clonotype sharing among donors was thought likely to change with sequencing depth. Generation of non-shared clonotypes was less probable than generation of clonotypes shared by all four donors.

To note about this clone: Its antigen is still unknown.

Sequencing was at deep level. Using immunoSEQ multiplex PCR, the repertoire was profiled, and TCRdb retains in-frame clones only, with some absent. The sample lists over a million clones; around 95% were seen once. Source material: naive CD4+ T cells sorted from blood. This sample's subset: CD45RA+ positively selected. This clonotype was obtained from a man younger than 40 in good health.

The chain's CDR3 is CASSYSSPSYEQYF. CDR3 DNA: TGTGCCAGCAGTTATTCCTCCCCCTCCTACGAGCAGTACTTC. The rearrangement joins TRBV6-9 to TRBJ2-7, with D uncertain. Germline loops: CDR1 MNHGY, CDR2 SVAAGI. The CDR3 runs 14 residues. The germline V and J ends were trimmed by 0 bases and 0 bases, with 6 bases remaining between them.